This T cell receptor (beta chain) originates from a study of shared clonotypes between healthy human individuals (dated by TCRdb to about 2020). In terms of the full investigation: A few men and a couple of women, aged 18 to 49 years, made up the cohort. For each donor, CD4 naive and CD4 memory were each given three plates, CD8 naive was given two plates, and CD8 memory was given one plate. To estimate repertoire size and how much clonotype sharing occurs between individuals, the study deeply sequenced the blood TCR repertoires of five healthy adults. Libraries were prepared and TCR repertoires were sequenced by different laboratories using diverse techniques, in order to increase sequencing depth and limit assay-specific biases. Each donor's leukapheresis produced roughly between roughly 0.9 and 9 billion PBMCs.

The donors were healthy, HIV-negative adults with no recently reported acute infections or vaccinations. Every donor was a Caucasian adult living in Nashville, Tennessee, USA. Magnetic negative selection was used to enrich CD4+ T cells, after which naive cells were positively selected on CD45RA and the negative fraction became the memory subset. Blood was collected by leukapheresis, and PBMCs were isolated by Ficoll-Histopaque density gradient centrifugation and then cryopreserved in liquid nitrogen vapor phase. Analytical flow cytometry was used to check the purity and quantity of every magnetically sorted T cell population. Genomic DNA was isolated from each sorted fraction and quantified by UV absorbance on a Nanodrop 2000c. There are 13 amino acids in the CDR3, from cysteine to phenylalanine inclusive. Only the CDR3 part of the read is kept: 39 bases, read in frame from the first base. The junction carries 7 bases between V and J, which are trimmed by 2 bases and 3 bases respectively. CDR1 and CDR2, per the germline V gene, are LGHNA and YSLEER.

Results the study describes overall, beyond this receptor: Based on pairwise subsampling, the degree of clonotype sharing among donors was expected to be affected by sequencing depth. Compared with non-shared clonotypes, clonotypes shared by all four sorted-subset donors had higher generation probabilities. Sampling was limited to blood, and TCR repertoires in tissue likely differ from TCR repertoires in blood. Naive subsets generally had larger estimated clonotype richness than memory subsets did. Incomplete sequencing was indicated by rarefaction of sorted-subset datasets, despite the large sequencing depth. About 4.5% of naive CD4, more than 3% of naive CD8, about 2.1% of memory CD4, and 0.4% of memory CD8 clonotypes were shared across several donors. Because the study included a small number of donors, the genetic and exposure-history diversity represented was limited.

Using the deep immunoSEQ assay, TCR CDR3 regions were amplified from genomic DNA by multiplex PCR. For each cell subset, the extracted genomic DNA was distributed evenly across all wells of several immunoSEQ 96-well plates, and each plate served as one replicate. For sorted subsets, around 200 ng genomic DNA, equal to about 30,000 T cell genomes, was loaded into each replicate PCR. Purified libraries were measured with a Qubit 3.0 fluorometer, size-checked on a Bioanalyzer 2100, and measured again with the KAPA Library Quantification kit. Each immunoSEQ 96-well plate was sequenced on its own single-read 150-cycle Illumina NextSeq 550 flow cell. Turning to the authors' computational methods: Because the immunoSEQ output included only junctional sequences and no quality scores, the filtering could not be the same as the filtering used for full-length reads. To assign V/J genes and CDR3, sequences were annotated against IMGT germline references using PyIR, a Python wrapper for IgBLAST v1.9. Any read was removed if the V/J assignment was weak (E-value above 1e-6), the CDR3 was missing, or the read contained stop codons, out-of-frame junctions, or ambiguous translated residues. V3J clonotypes were defined as sequences sharing the same inferred V gene, J gene, and CDR3 amino acid sequence. Percentage overlap between repertoires was calculated by dividing the number of shared unique clonotypes by the size of the smaller repertoire. RTK rarefaction, the Chao1 estimator, and Recon v2.1 estimates of unobserved clonotypes were used to assess repertoire richness. OLGA was used to compute generation probabilities for all TCRbeta clonotypes that the gDNA method yielded from a handful of donors. TCRdb provides this immuneACCESS table in a form limited to in-frame rearrangements. Some clones are lacking; in checked studies, under half of them reflect an unresolved V gene, and why the rest are absent is not known. That table supplies the V and J calls and clone size; D and trimming were determined from the DNA. Within this sample are roughly 2.5 million clones, with roughly 92% of them counted one time only. The top ten hold around 0.15% of the sample.

Note on this clone: The target of this receptor is not known. No base quality information exists; no much larger clone differs at one position.

This sequence originates from a man between 18 and 29 years old in good health. Recombination joined TRBV4-3 with TRBJ1-1, and TRBD1 may be the D gene, going by 5 matching bases. Material: naive CD4+ T cells sorted from blood. What the cell subset or site label conveys for this sample: CD45RA+ positively selected. The nucleotides read TGCGCCAGCAGCCAATTGGGGGACACTGAAGCTTTCTTT. It translates to CASSQLGDTEAFF.